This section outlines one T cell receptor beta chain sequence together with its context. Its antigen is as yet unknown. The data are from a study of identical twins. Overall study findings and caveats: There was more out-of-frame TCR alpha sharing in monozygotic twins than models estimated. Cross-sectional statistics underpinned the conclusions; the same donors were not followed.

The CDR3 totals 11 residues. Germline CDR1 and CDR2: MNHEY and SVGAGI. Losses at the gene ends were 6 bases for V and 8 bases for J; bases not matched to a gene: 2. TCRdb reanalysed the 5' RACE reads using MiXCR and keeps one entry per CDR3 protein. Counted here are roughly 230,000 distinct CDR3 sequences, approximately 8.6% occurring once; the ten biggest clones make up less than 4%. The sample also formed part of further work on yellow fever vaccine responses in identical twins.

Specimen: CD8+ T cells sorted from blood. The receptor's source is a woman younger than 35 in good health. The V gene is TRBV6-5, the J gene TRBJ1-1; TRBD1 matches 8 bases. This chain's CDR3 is CASRQGVEAFF. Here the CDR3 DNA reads TGTGCCAGCAGACAGGGGGTAGAAGCTTTCTTT.